This T cell receptor beta chain was recorded in a study of blood T cell repertoires in COVID-19. Background on the study: From the United States, Italy and Spain came samples of acute and convalescent COVID-19.

The CDR3 runs to 15 residues. CDR1 is LGHNT and CDR2 is FRNRAP in the germline V gene. V was trimmed by 0 bases and J by 1 base, leaving 9 bases between them. TCRdb keeps only in-frame clones here, not all; method: immunoSEQ multiplex PCR. The sample lists under 200,000 clones; roughly 80% were seen once. This chain uses TRBV12-5 with TRBJ1-1, with D hard to call. The sequence was obtained from a man between 60 and 75 years old with acute or convalescent COVID-19. The sequencing input was peripheral blood. This CDR3 is CASGLVLGRNTEAFF. The CDR3 DNA sequence: TGTGCTAGTGGTTTGGTACTGGGGAGGAACACTGAAGCTTTCTTT.